This TCR beta chain derives from a study of blood T cell repertoires in COVID-19. Study context: The United States, Italy and Spain supplied acute and convalescent COVID-19 samples.

Here immunoSEQ multiplex PCR was the method, and the copy in TCRdb shows in-frame clones only, minus some. The sample records some 160,000 clones, around four fifths being singletons. The CDR3 has 18 residues. V was pared by 3 bases and J by 10 bases, with 28 bases between. Germline CDR1 and CDR2: LNHDA and SQIVND (reference sequence). The chain recombines TRBV19 with TRBJ2-1; weak D call: TRBD1 (8 bases). The origin of this receptor is a woman of 80 years or more with COVID-19, enrolled during active disease. The sequenced material came from peripheral blood. Written as DNA, the CDR3 is TGTGCCAGTAGTATCCTCTGGGGGGGACAGGAATCCGGTCGGGAGCAGTTCTTC. Its translation is CASSILWGGQESGREQFF.